Shown below are 18 T cell receptor gamma chains from a single sample sequenced in a study of Vγ9Vδ2 T cells in congenital toxoplasmosis. TRGC- and TRDC-specific primers primed one-tube template-switch reverse transcription to make cDNA. The TRGC primer was designed to target TRGC1 and TRGC2 alike. TCRdb called clones anew from the reads with CATT. The sample has approximately 390 gamma-chain clones, 11% seen once. Sequenced: gamma-delta T cells from blood. These receptors were taken from a child younger than 10 born to a mother with Toxoplasma gondii infection during pregnancy, either congenitally infected or uninfected (not recorded which).

This clone rates as large. This sample also contains other DNA sequences that code for the same CDR3. The chain joins TRGV9 to TRGJP. The CDR3 spans 16 residues. The V and J ends lost 0 bases and 7 bases, in that order; junction bases with no gene match: 3. The germline CDR1 and CDR2 sequences are GITISATS and ISYDGTV (reference sequence). The CDR3 sequence is CALWEVRELGKKIKVF. The CDR3 nucleotides read TGTGCCTTGTGGGAGGTGCGCGAGTTGGGCAAAAAAATCAAGGTATTT.

This clone ranks as large. This sequence joins TRGV9 and TRGJP. Unmatched junction bases numbered 5, after V lost 0 bases and J lost 6 bases. Germline assignment: CDR1 GITISATS and CDR2 ISYDGTV (reference sequence). This CDR3 spans 17 amino acids. CDR3 nucleotides: TGTGCCTTGTGGGAGGTGTGGCGAGAGTTGGGCAAAAAAATCAAGGTATTT. It encodes CALWEVWRELGKKIKVF.

The rearrangement uses TRGV4 and TRGJ1 or TRGJ2. Per the germline V gene, CDR1 is EGSTGY and CDR2 is YDSYTSSV. J lost 3 bases, V lost 4 bases, and 9 bases had no gene match. The CDR3 is 14 residues long. CDR3 coding DNA: TGTGCCACCTGGGACGCTACCCTTTATTATAAGAAACTCTTT. The encoded protein is CATWDATLYYKKLF.

This clone is hyperexpanded within its sample. The chain is built from TRGV5 and TRGJP2. This CDR3 spans 16 amino acids. The junction had 10 bases not matched to a gene; V was cut back by 4 bases and J by 2 bases. Germline V gene lookup returns CDR1 VINAFY and CDR2 YDVSNSKD. The CDR3 DNA reads TGTGCCACCTGGGAGCACCTGAGGAGTAGTGATTGGATCAAGACGTTT. It yields the protein CATWEHLRSSDWIKTF.

This clone is labeled as large (0.1 to 1%). The chain links TRGV5 to TRGJP2. The CDR3 is made up of 15 amino acids. Looked up from germline, CDR1 is VINAFY and CDR2 is YDVSNSKD. With 0 bases clipped from V and 3 bases from J, the junction kept 4 bases outside the gene matches. This CDR3 is CATWDRPGSDWIKTF. The DNA for the CDR3 is TGTGCCACCTGGGACAGGCCTGGTAGTGATTGGATCAAGACGTTT.

Of note for this clone: TCRdb attributes to this sequence the protein of a much larger clone, which differs from the DNA translation at residue 3; a read error is likely, and the protein displayed is translated from the DNA. The J gene is TRGJ1 or TRGJ2, the V gene TRGV10. TRGV10 is reported as an ORF; its role is uncertain. CDR3 length: 15 residues. The CDR3 DNA reads as TGTGCTGAGTGGGATTGGCATACAATTTATTATAAGAAACTCTTT. Protein sequence: CAEWDWHTIYYKKLF.

Of note for this clone: TCRdb shows a much larger clone's protein in place of this DNA's translation, and the two differ at residue 5, likely through a read error; the protein shown is translated from the DNA. The J gene is TRGJP, the V gene TRGV9. The CDR3 is made up of 16 amino acids. Germline V gene lookup returns CDR1 GITISATS and CDR2 ISYDGTV (reference sequence). The CDR3 here is CALWGVQELGKKIKVF. The CDR3 DNA reads as TGTGCCTTGTGGGGGGTGCAAGAGTTGGGCAAAAAAATCAAGGTATTT.

In its sample, this clone is medium-sized. The chain links TRGV10 to TRGJP2. TRGV10 carries the ORF label, with uncertain function. The ends lost 8 bases at V and 3 bases at J; junction bases unmatched: 10. This CDR3 has 15 amino acids. The CDR3 DNA sequence: TGTGCTGCGTGGGATTACGAATGTAGTGATTGGATCAAGACGTTT. Protein product: CAAWDYECSDWIKTF.

This clone is categorized as medium-sized. The chain joins TRGV2 to TRGJ1 or TRGJ2. There are 11 residues in the CDR3. V was pared by 6 bases and J by 3 bases, with 2 bases of the junction left unmatched. Germline V gives CDR1 EGSNGY, CDR2 YDSYNSKV. The CDR3 bases are TGTGCCACCTGGCTTTATTATAAGAAACTCTTT. This sequence encodes CATWLYYKKLF.

This clone is labeled as large. The identical CDR3 is also encoded by other nucleotide sequences in the sample. The rearrangement joins TRGV9 to TRGJP. The CDR3 totals 16 residues. Germline CDR1 reads GITISATS; CDR2 reads ISYDGTV (reference sequence). J lost 5 bases, V lost 1 base, and 2 bases had no gene match. Here the CDR3 reads CALWEVKELGKKIKVF. CDR3 nucleotide sequence: TGTGCCTTGTGGGAGGTAAAAGAGTTGGGCAAAAAAATCAAGGTATTT.

This clone qualifies as large (0.1 to 1%). At the DNA level, this CDR3 is encoded by other sequences in the same sample as well. This rearrangement joins TRGV9 to TRGJP. The trim removed 1 base at V and 6 bases at J, leaving 0 bases unmatched. Germline values: CDR1 GITISATS, CDR2 ISYDGTV (reference sequence). The CDR3 is made up of 15 amino acids. CDR3 nucleotide sequence: TGTGCCTTGTGGGAGGTAGAGTTGGGCAAAAAAATCAAGGTATTT. Residues: CALWEVELGKKIKVF.

To note about this clone: A read error likely explains this, since a far larger clone differs by one base. Other DNA sequences in this specimen translate into the identical CDR3. This rearrangement joins TRGV9 to TRGJP. The germline V gene encodes CDR1 GITISATS and CDR2 ISYDGTV (reference sequence). CDR3 length: 16 residues. The CDR3 nucleotides read TGTGCCTTGTGGGAGGTGCAAGAGTTGGGCAAAAAAATCAAGGTGTTT. Protein: CALWEVQELGKKIKVF.

In its sample, this clone ranks as large (0.1 to 1%). The rearrangement links TRGV2 to TRGJ1 or TRGJ2. Trimming at V came to 10 bases and at J to 1 base, leaving 19 bases not matched to a gene. This CDR3 comprises 16 residues. CDR1 EGSNGY and CDR2 YDSYNSKV come from the germline V gene. This CDR3 is CATWPNNLNNYYKKLF. The CDR3 nucleotides are TGTGCCACGTGGCCTAATAACCTGAACAATTATTATAAGAAACTCTTT.

This clone is large by share. The V call is TRGV9, the J call TRGJP. J lost 4 bases, V lost 3 bases, and 9 bases had no gene match. Germline CDR1 is GITISATS and CDR2 is ISYDGTV (reference sequence). CDR3 length: 18 residues. CDR3 nucleotide sequence: TGTGCCTTGTGGGAGCGACGACAACAAGAGTTGGGCAAAAAAATCAAGGTATTT. This codes for CALWERRQQELGKKIKVF.

As regards this clone: The protein TCRdb lists belongs to a much larger clone and differs from this DNA's translation at residue 10, which points to a read error; the protein shown is made from the DNA. The gene calls are TRGV2 and TRGJ1 or TRGJ2. The length of the CDR3 is 16 residues. Germline trimming cut 10 bases from V and 4 bases from J; bases unmatched to any gene: 22. The germline V gene has CDR1 EGSNGY and CDR2 YDSYNSKV. CDR3 region: CATWPNNLNKYYKKLF. The CDR3 DNA sequence: TGTGCCACGTGGCCTAATAACCTGAACAAATATTATAAGAAACTCTTT.

In the case of this clone: It may be a read error: a sequence one base away is much more abundant. J is TRGJ1 or TRGJ2 and V is TRGV5. CDR3 size: 14 residues. The germline V gene encodes CDR1 VINAFY and CDR2 YDVSNSKD. The CDR3, as DNA: TGTGCCACCTGGGAGTCTTCGAATTATTATAAGAAGCTCTTT. Amino acid sequence: CATWESSNYYKKLF.

On this clone: A far larger clone differs by one base, so this is likely a read error. The chain links TRGV9 to TRGJP. Germline CDR1 and CDR2: GITISATS and ISYDGTV (reference sequence). The CDR3 covers 17 residues. The CDR3 spells CALWEVVLELDKKIKVF. The CDR3 DNA follows: TGTGCCTTGTGGGAGGTGGTCTTGGAGTTGGACAAAAAAATCAAGGTATTT.

There are a few counts of this clone. The TCRdb protein, from a much larger clone, departs from this DNA's translation at residue 6, likely by read error; the protein shown derives from the DNA. The chain links TRGV3 to TRGJ1 or TRGJ2. The V segment lost 3 bases and the J segment 7 bases; nucleotides outside the gene matches: 15. This CDR3 contains 15 residues. In germline, CDR1 is VTNTFY, CDR2 YDVSTARD (reference sequence). The CDR3 sequence: CATWDGRPWDYKKLF. CDR3 in DNA: TGTGCCACCTGGGACGGGCGGCCCTGGGACTATAAGAAACTCTTT.